What follows are 20 T cell receptor beta chains derived from one specimen sequenced in a study of T cells in Graves' hyperthyroidism and ophthalmopathy. Researchers took RNA transcripts and amplified the TCR beta CDR3 regions from them. TCR CDR3 underwent first-round RT-PCR with the HTBI primer set. TCRdb reanalysed the multiplex PCR reads using MiXCR and keeps one entry per CDR3 protein. Among around 350,000 distinct CDR3 sequences, about a sixth were seen once, and the ten largest hold around a quarter. Sample: blood. These receptors all come from a young woman with Graves' hyperthyroidism that later progressed to Graves' ophthalmopathy.

As concerns this clonotype: A much larger clone is a single base away; this may be a read error. The chain links TRBV20-1 to TRBJ1-2; 7 nucleotides line up with TRBD1. The V and J ends lost 6 bases and 6 bases, in that order; junction bases with no gene match: 7. The germline V gene encodes CDR1 DFQATT and CDR2 SNEGSKA (reference sequence). This CDR3 has 12 residues. The CDR3 is CSAPGQIDGYTF. CDR3 sequence (DNA): TGCAGTGCCCCGGGACAGATCGATGGCTACACCTTC.

This clonotype was seen only a few times. The chain carries TRBV7-6 and TRBJ2-1; 9 bases align to TRBD1. Germline V gives CDR1 SGHVS, CDR2 FNYEAQ. V shed 5 bases, J shed 0 bases, and the junction held 5 bases outside the gene matches. This CDR3 is 16 amino acids long. For the CDR3, the DNA is TGTGCCAGCAGCGGCAACAGGGGGCTCTCCTACAATGAGCAGTTCTTC. Translating it yields CASSGNRGLSYNEQFF.

This clonotype has ten or more counts. V and J are TRBV2 and TRBJ2-1; tentative D call: TRBD2 (6 bases). The CDR3 is made up of 14 amino acids. Deletions cut 2 bases from V and 7 bases from J, with 12 bases between. From germline, CDR1 is SNHLY and CDR2 FYNNEI. In DNA form, the CDR3 reads TGTGCCAGCAGTGAACATCGGGAGAGGAATGAGCAGTTCTTC. Translating it yields CASSEHRERNEQFF.

This clonotype was recorded many times. The chain recombines TRBV7-9 with TRBJ2-7; 9 bases align to TRBD2. J gave up 3 bases and V 1 base, and 10 bases lay outside the gene matches. There are 17 residues in the CDR3. Germline V gives CDR1 SEHNR, CDR2 FQNEAQ (reference sequence). This CDR3 is CASSLGAPSGTFYEQYF. The CDR3 DNA is TGTGCCAGCAGCTTAGGAGCTCCTAGCGGGACCTTCTACGAGCAGTACTTC.

This sequence joins TRBV27 and TRBJ1-5; D possibly corresponds to TRBD1 (5 bases). The CDR3 loop spans 15 amino acids. V lost 5 bases to trimming and J lost 6 bases, with 17 bases between them. From germline, CDR1 is MNHEY and CDR2 SMNVEV (reference sequence). The DNA of the CDR3 is TGTGCCAGCAGTAGGGAATGGGGGGTCGGTCAGCCCCAGCATTTT. Translating it yields CASSREWGVGQPQHF.

This clonotype was detected many times. V gene TRBV14 combines with J gene TRBJ2-5; D is ambiguous. The V end lost 6 bases, the J end lost 5 bases, and 7 bases lay between the germline ends. Germline CDR1 and CDR2: SGHDN and FVKESK. The CDR3 runs to 11 residues. CDR3 sequence (DNA): TGTGCCAGCAGTCACGGGGAGACCCAGTACTTC. It encodes CASSHGETQYF.

The chain uses TRBV5-1 and TRBJ1-2, with a possible D match to TRBD1 (6 bases). This CDR3 contains 12 residues. CDR1 is SGHRS, CDR2 YFSETQ, per germline. The V gene lost 4 bases and the J gene lost 8 bases, with 12 bases spanning the gap. CDR3 bases: TGCGCCAGCAGCCCCGGACAGTTGGGCTACACCTTC. Translating it yields CASSPGQLGYTF.

The chain is built from TRBV4-3 and TRBJ2-5; TRBD1 might be the D (6 bases). The ends were cut back, 1 base at V and 3 bases at J, with 6 bases in the middle. Looked up from germline, CDR1 is LGHNA and CDR2 is YSLEER. The CDR3 has 13 amino acids. CDR3 bases: TGCGCCAGCAGCCAAGGGACAGAAGAGACCCAGTACTTC. Amino acid sequence: CASSQGTEETQYF.

This clonotype showed up many times. The V call is TRBV2, the J call TRBJ2-3; TRBD2 matches at 11 bases. The germline CDR1 and CDR2 sequences are SNHLY and FYNNEI. The V segment lost 4 bases and the J segment 5 bases; nucleotides outside the gene matches: 8. The CDR3 contains 16 residues. CDR3: CASSGPALAGEDTQYF. In nucleotides, the CDR3 is TGTGCCAGCAGTGGCCCGGCACTAGCGGGAGAAGATACGCAGTATTTT.

This clonotype was recorded at least ten times. The chain joins TRBV12-3 or TRBV12-4 to TRBJ2-1; possible D gene TRBD1, 5 bases. The CDR3 is 16 residues long. V was shortened by 4 bases and J by 2 bases, with 15 bases between the two germline ends. The CDR3 nucleotides are TGTGCCAGCAGTTCTCCAGCAGGGTCAGCCTACAATGAGCAGTTCTTC. Its translation is CASSSPAGSAYNEQFF.

With respect to this clonotype: A much larger clonotype is one base distant, so this may be a read error. This chain joins TRBV10-3 and TRBJ2-1; 8 bases match TRBD2. CDR1 is ENHRY and CDR2 is SYGVKD in the germline V gene. CDR3 size: 16 residues. CDR3: CAISERERGTYNGQFF. The CDR3 DNA is TGTGCCATCAGCGAGCGGGAGAGGGGAACCTACAATGGGCAGTTCTTC.

This clonotype was seen more than once but under ten times. V is TRBV5-1 and J is TRBJ1-2; 7 bases fit TRBD1. The length of the CDR3 is 15 residues. Germline V CDR1 and CDR2: SGHRS, YFSETQ. With V trimmed by 4 bases and J by 6 bases, 12 bases remained unmatched. The CDR3 is CASSRGGRDVNGYTF. The CDR3 DNA is TGCGCCAGCAGCCGAGGGGGCAGGGATGTAAATGGCTACACCTTC.

This clonotype showed up just a few times. This rearrangement joins TRBV5-4 to TRBJ2-7, with a possible D match to TRBD2 (6 bases). The CDR3 consists of 13 residues. CDR1 and CDR2 (germline): SGHNT, YYREEE (reference sequence). V was clipped by 5 bases and J by 6 bases, with 15 bases between them. CDR3: CASSGGLALEQYF. The CDR3 region has the DNA TGTGCCAGCAGTGGAGGGCTGGCCCTCGAGCAGTACTTC.

This sequence joins TRBV27 and TRBJ1-6; D perhaps matches TRBD1 (5 bases). Germline V gives CDR1 MNHEY, CDR2 SMNVEV (reference sequence). The V end lost 7 bases, the J end lost 0 bases, and 10 bases lay between the germline ends. The CDR3 is 15 residues long. CDR3 residues: CASNKGSSYNSPLHF. DNA of the CDR3: TGTGCCAGCAATAAGGGGAGCTCCTATAATTCACCCCTCCACTTT.

Many counts were recorded for this clonotype. V and J are TRBV6-5 and TRBJ2-3, with a weak D call TRBD2 (6 bases). V was shortened by 2 bases and J by 7 bases, with 19 bases between the two germline ends. The CDR3 consists of 16 residues. Germline V CDR1 and CDR2: MNHEY, SVGAGI. The CDR3 nucleotides are TGTGCCAGCAGTTACGATGCCTGGCGGGATCTTAATACGCAGTATTTT. Translating it yields CASSYDAWRDLNTQYF.

This clonotype was seen at least ten times. The rearrangement uses TRBV27 and TRBJ1-1; D is ambiguous. Germline assignment: CDR1 MNHEY and CDR2 SMNVEV (reference sequence). The CDR3 is 14 residues long. V lost 3 bases to trimming and J lost 1 base, with 9 bases between them. The CDR3 DNA is TGTGCCAGCAGTTTGAGGGATGAGAACACTGAAGCTTTCTTT. Residues: CASSLRDENTEAFF.

V usage is TRBV4-1 and J usage is TRBJ2-7, with D possibly being TRBD1 (5 bases). Trimming stripped 1 base from V and 0 bases from J, with 10 bases between. Germline loops: CDR1 MGHRA, CDR2 YSYEKL. The CDR3 spans 15 residues. The CDR3 DNA follows: TGCGCCAGCAGCCAAGGACAGAAAGGCTCCTACGAGCAGTACTTC. Protein sequence: CASSQGQKGSYEQYF.

This clonotype was seen a few times. The chain carries TRBV6-2 or TRBV6-3 and TRBJ2-4; D is perhaps TRBD2 (6 bases). V lost 5 bases, J lost 0 bases, and 17 bases lay in between. Germline lookup yields CDR1 MNHEY and CDR2 SVGEGT. This CDR3 spans 17 amino acids. In DNA form, the CDR3 reads TGTGCCAGCAGTGATGAGGGACTCCCGATAGCCAAAAACATTCAGTACTTC. Protein sequence: CASSDEGLPIAKNIQYF.

The chain recombines TRBV9 with TRBJ2-2, with 7 bases identical to TRBD2. J was trimmed by 3 bases and V by 0 bases; bases with no gene match: 5. This CDR3 contains 16 residues. The germline gives CDR1 SGDLS, CDR2 YYNGEE. The CDR3 region has the DNA TGTGCCAGCAGCGTAGAGGGAGGGGCCCACACCGGGGAGCTGTTTTTT. Its protein product is CASSVEGGAHTGELFF.

This clonotype has at least ten counts. The chain uses TRBV7-9 and TRBJ2-1; 7 nucleotides match TRBD2. V was clipped by 0 bases and J by 4 bases; unmatched bases: 6. This CDR3 comprises 16 residues. The germline CDR1 and CDR2 sequences are SEHNR and FQNEAQ (reference sequence). CDR3 bases: TGTGCCAGCAGCTTAGCGCCTAGCGGCACTTACAATGAGCAGTTCTTC. It yields the protein CASSLAPSGTYNEQFF. Variable domain in full (rest from reference TRBV7-9 and TRBJ2-1): DTGVSQNPRHKITKRGQNVTFRCDPISEHNRLYWYRQTLGQGPEFLTYFQNEAQLEKSRLLSDRFSAERPKGSFSTLEIQRTEQGDSAMYLCASSLAPSGTYNEQFFGPGTRLTVL.